The TCR beta chain described here comes from a study of metastatic and nonmetastatic thyroid tumors. The study, taken as a whole, reports: Within blood and tumor, benign nodules reportedly had significantly lower TCR beta diversity than malignant thyroid tumors did.

Per the original methods: A classifier of distant metastasis in papillary thyroid cancer was built from CDR3 differences (across clinicopathological groups). TCRdb re-clonotyped the PCR reads through MiXCR. The V and J calls follow TCRdb's processing rather than the paper's. The sample shows about 40,000 clones, 10% to 12% of them seen only once. V lost 0 bases to trimming and J lost 4 bases, with 4 bases between them. This CDR3 spans 13 amino acids. Germline V CDR1 and CDR2: LGHDT, YNNKEL (reference sequence). No treatment of any kind had been given to any patient before thyroid surgery. Remarks on this clone: Its antigen is unknown.

This TCR derives from a female donor with papillary thyroid cancer or a benign thyroid nodule (not recorded which). Some clones in this sample may be carry-over from other donors' samples. This chain uses TRBV3-1 with TRBJ1-3; D gene uncertain. Sequencing was performed on blood. CDR3 loop: CASSQDTGNTIYF. CDR3 nucleotides: TGTGCCAGCAGCCAAGATACCGGAAACACCATATATTTT.